These T cell receptor beta chains were read from a single sample in a study of neurological immune-mediated disorders. TCRdb independently ran MiXCR on the 5' RACE reads; one entry per CDR3 protein. The top ten hold 1% to 1.5% of the sample, which has some 120,000 distinct CDR3 sequences, roughly 3.1% seen once. Sample: PBMCs. Receptors originate from a woman in her twenties or thirties with multiple sclerosis. CDR3s include the opening cysteine and the closing phenylalanine or tryptophan. D genes are given only for firm matches. Size tells how often a clone was seen (once, few, many) or the class of an expanded clone, and some rows leave it out.

CDR3 protein,CDR3 DNA,clone size,V gene,D gene,J gene
CASRLWTGDEQFF,TGCGCCAGCAGGCTCTGGACAGGGGATGAGCAGTTCTTC,many,TRBV5-1,TRBD1,TRBJ2-1
CASSLGQGAADTQYF,TGCGCCAGCAGCTTAGGACAGGGGGCCGCAGATACGCAGTATTTT,many,TRBV5-1,TRBD1,TRBJ2-3
CSARGSDNSPLHF,TGCAGTGCTAGAGGGTCAGATAATTCACCCCTCCACTTT,few,TRBV20-1,-,TRBJ1-6
CASSYRKPSGLGNYEQYF,TGTGCCAGCAGTTATAGAAAGCCATCGGGACTAGGCAACTACGAGCAGTACTTC,few,TRBV6-5,TRBD2,TRBJ2-7
CSAREGRTAGGYNSPLHF,TGCAGTGCTAGAGAAGGAAGGACAGCCGGCGGGTATAATTCACCCCTCCACTTT,many,TRBV20-1,-,TRBJ1-6
CASSQPDRQISYEQYF,TGTGCCAGCAGTCAGCCGGACAGGCAGATTTCCTACGAGCAGTACTTC,few,TRBV7-2,TRBD1,TRBJ2-7
CASSAGGTQYF,TGTGCCAGCAGCGCCGGTGGAACGCAGTATTTT,many,TRBV9,-,TRBJ2-3
CSAREREGADTQYF,TGCAGTGCTAGAGAGCGGGAGGGAGCGGATACGCAGTATTTT,many,TRBV20-1,TRBD2,TRBJ2-3
CASSLVELTAGELFF,TGTGCCAGCAGCTTAGTGGAGTTGACAGCCGGGGAGCTGTTTTTT,many,TRBV7-9,-,TRBJ2-2
CASSQALSNEQFF,TGTGCCAGCAGCCAAGCCCTATCCAATGAGCAGTTCTTC,many,TRBV14,-,TRBJ2-1
CASSDLAKQYF,TGTGCCAGCAGTGATCTTGCCAAGCAGTACTTC,-,TRBV2,-,TRBJ2-7
CASSSQGHQPQHF,TGTGCCAGCAGCTCACAGGGTCATCAGCCCCAGCATTTT,many,TRBV5-6,-,TRBJ1-5
CASSIYAQNTEAFF,TGTGCCAGTAGTATTTATGCCCAGAACACTGAAGCTTTCTTT,many,TRBV19,-,TRBJ1-1
CASSTTDSPLHF,TGTGCCAGCAGCACCACCGATTCACCCCTCCACTTT,many,TRBV7-6,-,TRBJ1-6
CASSLMLGLFSGGGEGTQYF,TGTGCCAGCAGCTTAATGTTAGGTCTCTTTTCCGGCGGGGGGGAAGGTACGCAGTATTTT,many,TRBV7-2,TRBD2,TRBJ2-3
CASSLDSNIQYF,TGTGCCAGCTCACTAGACAGTAACATTCAGTACTTC,many,TRBV18,-,TRBJ2-4
CSARLAGGSEQFF,TGCAGTGCCAGACTAGCGGGAGGTAGTGAGCAGTTCTTC,many,TRBV20-1,TRBD2,TRBJ2-1
CASTFAGGKRQYF,TGTGCCAGCACCTTTGCAGGGGGAAAGAGGCAGTACTTC,many,TRBV7-8,TRBD1,TRBJ2-7
CASSFSVGGNEKLFF,TGTGCCAGCAGCTTCTCTGTGGGGGGAAATGAAAAACTGTTTTTT,many,TRBV7-2,-,TRBJ1-4
CASRKGSGESYNEQFF,TGTGCCAGCAGGAAGGGCAGCGGGGAATCGTACAATGAGCAGTTCTTC,many,TRBV7-2,TRBD2,TRBJ2-1
CASSPGIREKLFF,TGTGCCAGCAGTCCAGGGATTAGGGAAAAACTGTTTTTT,many,TRBV6-1,-,TRBJ1-4
CSAALVGNEQFF,TGCAGTGCGGCGTTAGTTGGGAATGAGCAGTTCTTC,many,TRBV20-1,-,TRBJ2-1
CASSPTEFISYEQYF,TGTGCCAGCAGCCCTACAGAGTTTATTTCCTACGAGCAGTACTTC,many,TRBV6-5,-,TRBJ2-7
CASSFGQNTGELFF,TGCGCCAGCAGCTTTGGACAGAACACCGGGGAGCTGTTTTTT,many,TRBV5-1,-,TRBJ2-2
CATSRQGAGRQPQHF,TGTGCCACCAGCAGACAGGGCGCCGGGCGTCAGCCCCAGCATTTT,-,TRBV15,-,TRBJ1-5
CATSAGSFYEQYF,TGTGCCACCAGTGCCGGCTCCTTCTACGAGCAGTACTTC,many,TRBV15,-,TRBJ2-7
CATSRDLNAHNEQFF,TGTGCCACCAGCAGGGACCTAAATGCCCACAATGAGCAGTTCTTC,few,TRBV15,-,TRBJ2-1
CASSGQERAFF,TGTGCCAGCAGCGGACAGGAGAGAGCTTTCTTT,many,TRBV5-6,TRBD1,TRBJ1-1
CASSGTGQETQYF,TGTGCCAGCAGTGGGACAGGACAAGAGACCCAGTACTTC,many,TRBV6-1,TRBD1,TRBJ2-5
CASSLVVSEGSYEQYF,TGCGCCAGCAGCTTGGTGGTTTCGGAGGGCTCCTACGAGCAGTACTTC,many,TRBV5-1,-,TRBJ2-7